This TCR beta chain was captured in a study of blood T cell repertoires in COVID-19. The CDR3 has 11 residues. The table came from immunoSEQ multiplex PCR; TCRdb's copy has only in-frame clones and leaves some out. The table lists about 86,000 clones, roughly three quarters of them singletons. The chain uses TRBV21-1 and TRBJ2-1; TRBD1 is the table's D call and was not checked against the DNA. TRBV21-1 is a documented pseudogene. Sequencing used peripheral blood. The clonotype comes from a man between 65 and 85 years old with acute or convalescent COVID-19. CDR3 residues: CARTGYNEQFF. In DNA, the CDR3 is TGTGCCAGAACAGGGTACAATGAGCAGTTCTTC.